This TCR beta chain was observed in a study of OX40 agonist ivuxolimab in advanced cancers. Study observations and caveats: CD8+ T cells (on average) carried more expanded clones than CD4+ T cells.

Repertoires were generated with immunoSEQ multiplex PCR, while TCRdb's copy carries only in-frame clones and drops some. This table has fewer than 25,000 clones, approximately 80% appearing once. With respect to this clone: Its antigen is not known.

Looked up from germline, CDR1 is GTSNPN and CDR2 is SVGIG (reference sequence). This CDR3 comprises 14 residues. The V and J ends lost 4 bases and 0 bases, in that order; junction bases with no gene match: 5. The receptor's source is an adult with an advanced solid tumor such as melanoma, head and neck, liver or kidney cancer. The chain combines TRBV30 with TRBJ1-1, with 7 bases identical to TRBD1. The specimen was CD4+ or CD8+ T cells sorted from blood, collected in a trial of the OX40 agonist ivuxolimab. The CDR3 nucleotides read TGTGCCTGGAAGCTGACAGGGATGAACACTGAAGCTTTCTTT. Translated: CAWKLTGMNTEAFF.